The next 23 T cell receptor beta chains were all read from a single sample in a study of blood T cell repertoires in COVID-19. TCRdb's table, derived via immunoSEQ multiplex PCR, lists solely in-frame clones and lacks some. The sample has about 100,000 clones; around 88% are singletons. The sample consisted of peripheral blood. The receptors were gathered from a human donor in a cohort sampled during active COVID-19.

V usage is TRBV7-2 and J usage is TRBJ2-7; weak D call: TRBD1 (5 bases). The germline V and J ends were trimmed by 5 bases and 1 base, with 15 bases remaining between them. Germline V gene sequence: CDR1 SGHTA, CDR2 FQGNSA. The CDR3 is 15 amino acids. The CDR3 DNA follows: TGTGCCAGCAGCCCCCAAGGGGCCCCATCCTACGAGCAGTACTTC. This sequence encodes CASSPQGAPSYEQYF.

The chain employs TRBV11-2 and TRBJ2-1; 7 bases line up with TRBD2. The V segment lost 4 bases and the J segment 7 bases; nucleotides outside the gene matches: 19. The CDR3 sequence is 18 residues long. The germline gives CDR1 SGHAT, CDR2 FQNNGV. The CDR3 loop is CASSSPPGLGVLSNEQFF. In DNA form, the CDR3 reads TGTGCCAGCAGCTCCCCCCCCGGACTAGGGGTTTTGTCGAATGAGCAGTTCTTC.

The J gene is TRBJ2-3, the V gene TRBV14; tentative D call: TRBD2 (6 bases). The CDR3 runs to 14 residues. The V end lost 1 base, the J end lost 5 bases, and 10 bases lay between the germline ends. Germline V lookup: CDR1 SGHDN, CDR2 FVKESK. The chain's CDR3 is CASSQAPGVDTQYF. CDR3 bases: TGTGCCAGCAGCCAAGCCCCGGGGGTAGATACGCAGTATTTT. Complete variable domain (other parts from reference TRBV14 and TRBJ2-3): EAGVTQFPSHSVIEKGQTVTLRCDPISGHDNLYWYRRVMGKEIKFLLHFVKESKQDESGMPNNRFLAERTGGTYSTLKVQPAELEDSGVYFCASSQAPGVDTQYFGPGTRLTVL.

The chain carries TRBV18 and TRBJ2-5; maybe TRBD2 (6 bases). Trimming stripped 2 bases from V and 2 bases from J, with 15 bases between. CDR3 length equals 16 residues. Germline CDR1 KGHSH, CDR2 LQKENI. Written as DNA, the CDR3 is TGTGCCAGCTCACCAAACCGGGGGAGCTCTCAAGAGACCCAGTACTTC. Protein sequence: CASSPNRGSSQETQYF.

This chain links TRBV9 with TRBJ2-2, with 7 bases identical to TRBD1. The germline V gene encodes CDR1 SGDLS and CDR2 YYNGEE. Trimming removed 4 bases from V and 6 bases from J; junction bases left unmatched: 12. The CDR3 runs 16 residues. DNA for the CDR3: TGTGCCAGCAGCAGACGACAGGGAACCCCCTCCGGGGAGCTGTTTTTT. Translation: CASSRRQGTPSGELFF.

This clone was detected once. This sample also contains other DNA sequences that code for the same CDR3. This chain connects TRBV28 to TRBJ1-1; the D is unclear. V was shortened by 4 bases and J by 0 bases, with 3 bases between the two germline ends. This CDR3 has 12 residues. The V gene's germline CDR1 is MDHEN and CDR2 SYDVKM. The CDR3 here is CASSSVNTEAFF. CDR3 nucleotide sequence: TGTGCCAGCAGTTCGGTGAACACTGAAGCTTTCTTT.

The chain recombines TRBV7-2 with TRBJ2-3; 8 bases line up with TRBD2. V lost 5 bases and J lost 2; bases outside the gene matches: 12. The germline CDR1 and CDR2 sequences are SGHTA and FQGNSA. The length of the CDR3 is 17 residues. CDR3 coding DNA: TGTGCCAGCAGCCCATCAGGACTAGCCACAAACACAGATACGCAGTATTTT. It translates to CASSPSGLATNTDTQYF.

This sequence joins TRBV11-3 and TRBJ2-7, with D perhaps matching TRBD2 (7 bases). V was clipped by 0 bases and J by 2 bases, with 17 bases between them. This CDR3 is built from 17 residues. Germline loops: CDR1 SGHNT, CDR2 YENEEA. Here the CDR3 DNA reads TGTGCCAGCAGCTTAGAGGGGGGGCTAGCTGATGCCTACGAGCAGTACTTC. This translates into CASSLEGGLADAYEQYF.

V and J are TRBV7-7 and TRBJ2-5, with unresolved D. The V and J ends lost 1 base and 5 bases respectively, with 14 bases between them. The CDR3 totals 15 residues. Germline V gene lookup returns CDR1 SSHAT and CDR2 FNYEAQ (reference sequence). CDR3 amino acids: CASSLGLIEQETQYF. Here the CDR3 DNA reads TGTGCCAGCAGCTTAGGACTGATTGAGCAGGAGACCCAGTACTTC.

V is TRBV19 and J is TRBJ2-3, with D possibly matching TRBD2 (6 bases). Germline V gene lookup returns CDR1 LNHDA and CDR2 SQIVND (reference sequence). Trimming removed 8 bases at V and 4 bases at J, with 13 bases between. The CDR3 runs to 13 residues. CDR3 in amino acids: CASGLRAADTQYF. The CDR3, as DNA: TGTGCCAGTGGACTAAGAGCGGCAGATACGCAGTATTTT.

The chain carries TRBV11-2 and TRBJ1-1; no firm D call. This CDR3 comprises 15 residues. Trimming stripped 2 bases from V and 1 base from J, with 11 bases between. Germline V gene lookup returns CDR1 SGHAT and CDR2 FQNNGV. As DNA, the CDR3 is TGTGCCAGCAGCTTAATGGGCAGCTCGAACACTGAAGCTTTCTTT. Its protein product is CASSLMGSSNTEAFF.

The rearrangement links TRBV24-1 to TRBJ2-5; 8 nucleotides line up with TRBD1. Germline assignment: CDR1 KGHDR and CDR2 SFDVKD. This CDR3 region has 14 residues. Losses at the gene ends were 9 bases for V and 2 bases for J; bases not matched to a gene: 7. Here the CDR3 DNA reads TGTGCCACCGAAGGACAGGGAATACAAGAGACCCAGTACTTC. Amino acid sequence: CATEGQGIQETQYF.

The V call is TRBV7-9, the J call TRBJ2-2; TRBD1 is a possible D gene (5 bases). V was trimmed by 0 bases and J by 2 bases, leaving 10 bases between them. The CDR3 has 16 amino acids. From germline, CDR1 is SEHNR and CDR2 FQNEAQ (reference sequence). The CDR3 is CASSLALGANTGELFF. The DNA of the CDR3 is TGTGCCAGCAGCTTAGCGCTTGGGGCCAACACCGGGGAGCTGTTTTTT.

The chain combines TRBV6-6 with TRBJ1-5; no definite D call. Germline loops: CDR1 MNHNY, CDR2 SVGAGI (reference sequence). This CDR3 is 13 amino acids long. Between the trimmed V and J ends, which lost 5 bases and 2 bases, there was a span of 7 bases. The CDR3 sequence is CASSALGNQPQHF. CDR3 sequence (DNA): TGTGCCAGCAGTGCGTTAGGCAATCAGCCCCAGCATTTT.

This clone was detected once. This chain uses TRBV9 with TRBJ2-3; D possibly corresponds to TRBD2 (5 bases). The CDR3 spans 18 residues. Trimming removed 4 bases at V and 0 bases at J, with 21 bases between. The germline CDR1 and CDR2 sequences are SGDLS and YYNGEE. DNA for the CDR3: TGTGCCAGCAGCCCTCAACCCCGACTAAGCACTAGCACAGATACGCAGTATTTT. This translates into CASSPQPRLSTSTDTQYF.

The chain joins TRBV5-4 to TRBJ2-7, with D tentatively TRBD1 (5 bases). CDR1 is SGHNT and CDR2 is YYREEE in the germline V gene (reference sequence). V was cut by 2 bases and J by 3 bases, with 12 bases left in between. The CDR3 has 14 amino acids. The CDR3 nucleotides are TGTGCCAGCAGCTTCCATGGGGCCATCTACGAGCAGTACTTC. Protein product: CASSFHGAIYEQYF. The full variable domain, in which reference TRBV5-4 and TRBJ2-7 provide the parts outside the CDR3, is ETGVTQSPTHLIKTRGQQVTLRCSSQSGHNTVSWYQQALGQGPQFIFQYYREEENGRGNFPPRFSGLQFPNYSSELNVNALELDDSALYLCASSFHGAIYEQYFGPGTRLTVT.

This clone has ten or more counts. The chain links TRBV27 to TRBJ1-1; 7 bases line up with TRBD1. Germline assignment: CDR1 MNHEY and CDR2 SMNVEV (reference sequence). V lost 4 bases and J lost 4; bases outside the gene matches: 3. The CDR3 sequence is 13 residues long. This chain's CDR3 is CASSYRGVTEAFF. The CDR3 DNA reads TGTGCCAGCAGTTACAGGGGAGTCACTGAAGCTTTCTTT.

The V and J genes are TRBV6-6 and TRBJ1-4, with D perhaps matching TRBD1 (6 bases). Trimming removed 2 bases from V and 8 bases from J, with 15 bases in between. Germline lookup yields CDR1 MNHNY and CDR2 SVGAGI (reference sequence). The CDR3 is 15 residues long. The CDR3 DNA reads as TGTGCCAGCAGTTACGATGGGGGCGCAGGCGAAAAACTGTTTTTT. It is translated as CASSYDGGAGEKLFF.

The chain employs TRBV7-9 and TRBJ1-5; D is possibly TRBD1 (6 bases). Germline lookup yields CDR1 SEHNR and CDR2 FQNEAQ (reference sequence). V lost 1 base, J lost 7 bases, and 11 bases lay in between. The CDR3 is 14 residues long. CDR3 nucleotide sequence: TGTGCCAGCAGCTTAGGGCAGGGGCCCCAGCCCCAGCATTTT. This encodes CASSLGQGPQPQHF.

The V and J genes are TRBV6-5 and TRBJ1-1, with a weak D call TRBD1 (5 bases). The germline V and J ends were trimmed by 5 bases and 7 bases, with 14 bases remaining between them. This CDR3 has 13 residues. CDR1 is MNHEY, CDR2 SVGAGI, per germline. The CDR3 region has the DNA TGTGCCAGCAGTCCAGACAGACTGTATGAAGCTTTCTTT. Its protein is CASSPDRLYEAFF.

This chain's CDR3 is CALYQGSFTEAFF. CDR3 DNA sequence: TGTGCCTTGTACCAGGGATCATTCACTGAAGCTTTCTTT. The rearrangement links TRBV30 to TRBJ1-1; TRBD1 might be the D (5 bases). With 7 bases removed from V and 4 bases from J, the gap between germline ends came to 16 bases. The CDR3 is 13 amino acids. Per germline, CDR1 GTSNPN and CDR2 SVGIG (reference sequence).

V is TRBV11-2 and J is TRBJ2-7, with TRBD2 matching over 13 bases. The CDR3 is 16 amino acids. Germline V gene lookup returns CDR1 SGHAT and CDR2 FQNNGV. With 5 bases clipped from V and 2 bases from J, the junction kept 6 bases outside the gene matches. The CDR3 loop is CASSRTSGGLPYEQYF. The CDR3 nucleotides are TGTGCCAGCAGCAGGACTAGCGGGGGCCTTCCCTACGAGCAGTACTTC.

V and J are TRBV6-5 and TRBJ1-4; maybe TRBD1 (5 bases). The ends were cut back, 10 bases at V and 4 bases at J, with 10 bases in the middle. CDR1 is MNHEY, CDR2 SVGAGI, per germline. This CDR3 is built from 12 residues. Written as DNA, the CDR3 is TGTGCCACCGGGGGGTTTAATGAAAAACTGTTTTTT. Its protein product is CATGGFNEKLFF.